A selection of T cell receptor beta chains follows, all from one sample in a study of cytomegalovirus exposure and HLA in healthy donors. Sequenced by immunoSEQ multiplex PCR; TCRdb stores in-frame clones only, minus some. The sample includes about 100,000 clones, about 70% of them seen just once. The sequencing sample was made of PBMCs. These receptors all come from a woman in her thirties or forties in good health and CMV-seronegative. CDR3s include the opening cysteine and the closing phenylalanine or tryptophan. The order of the fields is J gene, V gene, CDR3 protein.

j_gene: TRBJ1-1
v_gene: TRBV6-1
CDR3aa: CASSETGWTEAFF

j_gene: TRBJ2-7
v_gene: TRBV19
CDR3aa: CASSYTGDSEQYF

j_gene: TRBJ2-7
v_gene: TRBV19
CDR3aa: CASSLNTDTEQYF

j_gene: TRBJ1-5
v_gene: TRBV30
CDR3aa: CAWSVGGNQPQHF

j_gene: TRBJ1-5
v_gene: TRBV15
CDR3aa: CATSYSVSNQPQHF

j_gene: TRBJ2-7
v_gene: TRBV6-5
CDR3aa: CASSLYERTYEQYF

j_gene: TRBJ1-6
v_gene: TRBV6-5
CDR3aa: CASSSGQVDNSPLHF

j_gene: TRBJ2-3
v_gene: TRBV29-1
CDR3aa: CSADGQGGNTDTQYF

j_gene: TRBJ2-4
v_gene: TRBV7-9
CDR3aa: CSSSFWGEPKNIQYF

j_gene: TRBJ1-1
v_gene: TRBV10-1
CDR3aa: CASREGVRVTEAFF

j_gene: TRBJ2-5
v_gene: TRBV2
CDR3aa: CASSEPTSGGRETQYF

j_gene: TRBJ2-5
v_gene: TRBV14
CDR3aa: CASSLFSGQQETQYF

j_gene: TRBJ2-1
v_gene: TRBV15
CDR3aa: CATSSRGQGGNEQFF

j_gene: TRBJ2-1
v_gene: TRBV11-2
CDR3aa: CASSLQGTGNEQFF

j_gene: TRBJ1-4
v_gene: TRBV19
CDR3aa: CASRDREATNEKLFF

j_gene: TRBJ2-7
v_gene: TRBV19
CDR3aa: CASSIRPRDRGLLSSYGQYF

j_gene: TRBJ2-3
v_gene: TRBV7-9
CDR3aa: CSSSFERGLIGSTDTQYF

j_gene: TRBJ2-2
v_gene: TRBV28
CDR3aa: CASSLFDRSTGELFF

j_gene: TRBJ2-3
v_gene: TRBV29-1
CDR3aa: CSVGRGEGTDTQYF

j_gene: TRBJ2-7
v_gene: TRBV30
CDR3aa: CAWSVPTVYEQYF

j_gene: TRBJ2-7
v_gene: TRBV11-2
CDR3aa: CASSPGLAGSYEQYF

j_gene: TRBJ2-1
v_gene: TRBV28
CDR3aa: CASSYPSAGGPEQFF

j_gene: TRBJ2-7
v_gene: TRBV28
CDR3aa: CASISLRGVSGGGSYEQYF

j_gene: TRBJ1-2
v_gene: TRBV5-1
CDR3aa: CASSSGGQDYGYTF

j_gene: TRBJ2-2
v_gene: TRBV7-9
CDR3aa: CASRGSTGELFF

j_gene: TRBJ1-4
v_gene: TRBV27
CDR3aa: CASSSRQGAAEKLFF

j_gene: TRBJ2-5
v_gene: TRBV6-5
CDR3aa: CASSYSAGGPETQYF

j_gene: TRBJ1-5
v_gene: TRBV6-5
CDR3aa: CANGGKEQPQHF

j_gene: TRBJ1-5
v_gene: TRBV30
CDR3aa: CAWGDRGGQPQHF

j_gene: TRBJ2-1
v_gene: TRBV28
CDR3aa: CASSLGGLAGAHNEQFF

j_gene: TRBJ1-5
v_gene: TRBV28
CDR3aa: CASSFSGQGGQPQHF

j_gene: TRBJ2-5
v_gene: TRBV10-3
CDR3aa: CAISGAVGGPQETQYF

j_gene: TRBJ2-7
v_gene: TRBV28
CDR3aa: CASGGTSGAYEQYF

j_gene: TRBJ1-5
v_gene: TRBV7-9
CDR3aa: CSSSLTGGQPQHF

j_gene: TRBJ2-4
v_gene: TRBV11-2
CDR3aa: CASSSQGQSPTKNIQYF

j_gene: TRBJ1-3
v_gene: TRBV7-9
CDR3aa: CSSSPLIRGAGNTIYF

j_gene: TRBJ2-7
v_gene: TRBV21-1
CDR3aa: CASSEGLNVFSYEQYF

j_gene: TRBJ1-4
v_gene: TRBV28
CDR3aa: CASRTLQGSEKLFF

j_gene: TRBJ1-5
v_gene: TRBV5-5
CDR3aa: CASSLGRGPNQPQHF

j_gene: TRBJ2-1
v_gene: TRBV7-2
CDR3aa: CASSRGQGRNEQFF

j_gene: TRBJ1-2
v_gene: TRBV6-6
CDR3aa: CAAAVRGNYGYTF

j_gene: TRBJ1-5
v_gene: TRBV18
CDR3aa: CASSPGQGDNQPQHF

j_gene: TRBJ2-7
v_gene: TRBV11-1
CDR3aa: CASSATSGGSYEQYF

j_gene: TRBJ2-5
v_gene: TRBV7-6
CDR3aa: CASSLLLAAPETQYF

j_gene: TRBJ1-2
v_gene: TRBV28
CDR3aa: CASSNDRTNYGYTF

j_gene: TRBJ2-5
v_gene: TRBV25-1
CDR3aa: CASSEDRETQYF